This T cell receptor beta chain was sequenced for a study of vaccination and CD4 T cells after COVID-19. In this sample, this clonotype turned up once. As yet, its antigen is unknown. At the Johns Hopkins FTIC core, DNA taken from cultured CD4+ T cells was sequenced by way of the Oncomine TCR Beta short-read assay. From the PCR reads, TCRdb called clonotypes with MiXCR, one entry per CDR3 protein. The sample lists 17,000 or so distinct CDR3 sequences, roughly 30% occurring once. Treatment of the sample: approximately 11-day PBMC culture with coronavirus spike peptide pools or control peptides (ViraFEST assay). Germline values: CDR1 MNHNS, CDR2 SASEGT. Trimming took 4 bases from V and 2 from J; bases not matched to a gene: 6. The CDR3 sequence is 16 residues long.

The receptor comes from a human donor with COVID-19. This chain joins TRBV6-1 and TRBJ2-5; 11 nucleotides match TRBD2. The sequenced sample was cultured CD4+ T cells from blood. This CDR3 is CASSGERLAGQETQYF. In DNA form, the CDR3 reads TGTGCCAGCAGTGGGGAGAGACTAGCGGGACAAGAGACCCAGTACTTC.